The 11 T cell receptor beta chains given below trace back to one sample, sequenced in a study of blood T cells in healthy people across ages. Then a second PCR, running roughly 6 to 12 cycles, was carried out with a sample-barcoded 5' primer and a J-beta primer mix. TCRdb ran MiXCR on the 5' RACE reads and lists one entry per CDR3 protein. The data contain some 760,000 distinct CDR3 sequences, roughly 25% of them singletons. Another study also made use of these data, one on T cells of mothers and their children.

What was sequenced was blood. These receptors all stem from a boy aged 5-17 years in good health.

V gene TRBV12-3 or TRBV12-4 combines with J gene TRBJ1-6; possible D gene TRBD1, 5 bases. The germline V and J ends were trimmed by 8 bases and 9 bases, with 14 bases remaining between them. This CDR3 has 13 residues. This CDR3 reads CASLRDRGSPLHF. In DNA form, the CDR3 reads TGTGCCAGCCTCAGGGATAGGGGTTCACCCCTCCACTTT.

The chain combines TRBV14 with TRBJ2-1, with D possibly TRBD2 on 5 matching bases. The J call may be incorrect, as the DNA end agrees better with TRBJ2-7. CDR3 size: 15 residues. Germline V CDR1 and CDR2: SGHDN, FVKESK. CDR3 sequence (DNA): TGTGCCAGCAGCTCGTCGGGATTTAGCTGGTACGAGCAGTACTTC. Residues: CASSSSGFSWYEQYF.

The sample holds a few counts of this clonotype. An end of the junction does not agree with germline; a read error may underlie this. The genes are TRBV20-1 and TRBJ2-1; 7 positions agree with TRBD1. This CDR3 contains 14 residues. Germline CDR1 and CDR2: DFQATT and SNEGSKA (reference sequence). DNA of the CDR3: TGCAGTGCTTCCGGGACAGCCTCCTACAATGAGCAGCTCTTC. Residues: CSASGTASYNEQLF.

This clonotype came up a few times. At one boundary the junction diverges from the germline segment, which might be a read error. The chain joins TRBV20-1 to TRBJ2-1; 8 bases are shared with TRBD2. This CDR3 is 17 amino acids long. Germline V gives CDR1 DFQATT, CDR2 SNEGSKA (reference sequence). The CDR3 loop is CSARDSGGGASYNEQFF. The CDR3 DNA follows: TGCAGTGCGAGAGACTCGGGGGGGGGAGCGTCCTACAATGAGCAGTTCTTC.

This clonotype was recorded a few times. The CDR3 coding sequence is TGTGCCAGCAGTCAACCCTGGAGGGACGGCTACACCTTC. It translates to CASSQPWRDGYTF. The chain uses TRBV12-3 or TRBV12-4 and TRBJ1-2, with D possibly being TRBD1 (5 bases). The V end was cut by 5 bases, the J end by 8 bases, with 15 bases between. This CDR3 comprises 13 residues.

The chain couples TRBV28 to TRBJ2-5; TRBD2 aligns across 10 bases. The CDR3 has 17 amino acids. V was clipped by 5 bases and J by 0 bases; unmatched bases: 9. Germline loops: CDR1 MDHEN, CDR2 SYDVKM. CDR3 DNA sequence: TGTGCCAGCAGTCACCATATTAGCGGGAGGAACCAAGAGACCCAGTACTTC. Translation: CASSHHISGRNQETQYF. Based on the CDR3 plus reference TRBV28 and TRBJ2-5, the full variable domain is DVKVTQSSRYLVKRTGEKVFLECVQDMDHENMFWYRQDPGLGLRLIYFSYDVKMKEKGDIPEGYSVSREKKERFSLILESASTNQTSMYLCASSHHISGRNQETQYFGPGTRLLVL.

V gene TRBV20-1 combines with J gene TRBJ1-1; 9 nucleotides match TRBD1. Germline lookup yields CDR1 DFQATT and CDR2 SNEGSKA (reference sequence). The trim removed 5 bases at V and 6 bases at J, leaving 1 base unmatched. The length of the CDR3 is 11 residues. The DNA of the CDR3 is TGCAGTGCTGACAGGGGGGCTGAAGCTTTCTTT. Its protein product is CSADRGAEAFF.

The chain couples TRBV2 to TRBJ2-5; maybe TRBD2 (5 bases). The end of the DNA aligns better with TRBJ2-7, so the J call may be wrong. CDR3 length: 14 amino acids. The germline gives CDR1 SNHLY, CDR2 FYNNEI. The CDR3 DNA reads TGTGCCAGCAGCGGAGGAGACATCTCCTACGAGCAGTACTTC. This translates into CASSGGDISYEQYF.

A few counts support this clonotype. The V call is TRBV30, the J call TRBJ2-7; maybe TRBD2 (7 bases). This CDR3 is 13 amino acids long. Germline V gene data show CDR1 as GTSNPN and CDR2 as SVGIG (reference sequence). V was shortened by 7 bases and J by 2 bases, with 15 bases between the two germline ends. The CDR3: CASKGGATYEQYF. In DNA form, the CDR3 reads TGTGCCTCCAAAGGGGGGGCTACCTACGAGCAGTACTTC.

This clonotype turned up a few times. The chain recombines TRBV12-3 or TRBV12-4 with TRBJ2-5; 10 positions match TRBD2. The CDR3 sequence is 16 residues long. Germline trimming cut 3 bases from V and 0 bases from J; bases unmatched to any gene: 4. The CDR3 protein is CASSFIAGGDQETQYF. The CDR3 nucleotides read TGTGCCAGCAGTTTCATAGCGGGGGGTGACCAAGAGACCCAGTACTTC.

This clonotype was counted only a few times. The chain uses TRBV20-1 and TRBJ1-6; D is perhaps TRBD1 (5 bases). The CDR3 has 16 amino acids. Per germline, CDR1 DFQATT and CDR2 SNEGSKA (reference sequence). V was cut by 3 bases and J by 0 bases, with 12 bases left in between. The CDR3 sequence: CSASTGPSSYNSPLHF. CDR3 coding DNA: TGCAGTGCTAGCACGGGACCGAGCTCCTATAATTCACCCCTCCACTTT.